The entry below describes one T cell receptor beta chain. Which antigen it targets is not known. Base qualities are not recorded, but no much larger clone differs from it by a single base. A second Seattle source provided samples from volunteer blood donors who had recovered from COVID-19. Each collaborating institution followed its own protocols to collect whole blood in K2EDTA tubes. For TCRbeta analysis, collaborators shipped samples as frozen whole blood, isolated PBMCs, or DNA extracted from either of those sample types. Between the V and J ends, shortened by 0 bases and 4 bases respectively, the junction contains 4 bases. The CDR1 and CDR2 encoded by the germline V gene are SGDLS and YYNGEE. The cysteine opens and the phenylalanine closes a CDR3 of 12 amino acids. Kept here is only the CDR3 DNA, which spans 36 bases and is read in frame from base 1. The sample is drawn from a study of blood T cell repertoires in COVID-19 (dated by TCRdb to 2020 to 2021). The study in broad terms: Samples covering the acute and convalescent phases of COVID-19 were provided by collaborators in the United States, Italy and Spain. The prospective study material was composed of cDNA or gDNA derived from T cells, B-cell-depleted T cells, or PBMCs. Deeply sampled blood TCRbeta repertoires from subjects exposed to, actively infected with, or recovered from COVID-19 were included in the dataset. The repertoires were released in a freely available public database meant as a resource for research on the immune response to SARS-CoV-2. Samples came from the ongoing ImmuneRACE study (first 160 participants) plus 1,254 subjects from 6 global collaborators. The sample metadata nearly always contained a de-identified subject ID, COVID-19 status, age in years and sex. Where available, HLA class I and class II types were obtained from metadata supplied by the sample provider rather than from assay-based typing.

TCRbeta CDR3 regions were amplified from genomic DNA by means of the immunoSEQ Assay, a bias-controlled multiplex PCR. On the authors' methods: The number of nucleated cells in each sample was estimated from the amplification of reference gene primers within the assay. To quantify the absolute abundance of each unique TCRbeta CDR3 rearrangement, sequence reads were collapsed and filtered. Productive Simpson clonality was computed per sample as the square root of Simpson's diversity index over productive rearrangements. This is the immuneACCESS table as TCRdb keeps it, with only in-frame sequences that have V and J called. A part of the clones is gone; compared with another copy, unresolved V genes explain less than half, and the rest is unexplained. V, J and clone size reflect that table, while D and trimming were determined from the DNA. This sample comprises about 310,000 clones, 87% of them detected only once. The top ten clonotypes cover approximately 8.1% of the sample.

The investigation overall reported the following: The amount of clinical and demographic metadata varied by source and participant and was provided uncurated.

The chain links TRBV9 with TRBJ2-5; the D gene assignment is ambiguous. The origin of this receptor is a woman in her forties or fifties who had recovered from COVID-19. Sequenced material: peripheral blood. DNA sequence: TGTGCCAGCAGCGTAGACTTAGAGACCCAGTACTTC. It is translated as CASSVDLETQYF. Reference TRBV9 and TRBJ2-5 proteins supply the regions before and after the CDR3; the full variable domain is: DSGVTQTPKHLITATGQRVTLRCSPRSGDLSVYWYQQSLDQGLQFLIQYYNGEERAKGNILERFSAQQFPDLHSELNLSSLELGDSALYFCASSVDLETQYFGPGTRLLVL.